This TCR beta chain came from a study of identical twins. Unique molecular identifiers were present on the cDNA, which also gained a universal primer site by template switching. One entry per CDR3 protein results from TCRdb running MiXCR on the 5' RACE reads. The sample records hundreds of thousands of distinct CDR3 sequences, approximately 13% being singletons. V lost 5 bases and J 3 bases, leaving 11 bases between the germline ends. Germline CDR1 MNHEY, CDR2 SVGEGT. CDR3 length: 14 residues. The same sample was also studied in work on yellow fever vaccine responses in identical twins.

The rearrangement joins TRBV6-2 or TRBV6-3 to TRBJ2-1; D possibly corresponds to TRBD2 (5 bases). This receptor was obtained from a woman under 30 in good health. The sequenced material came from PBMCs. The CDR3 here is CASSHTGDYNEQFF. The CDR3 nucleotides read TGTGCCAGCAGTCACACCGGGGACTACAATGAGCAGTTCTTC.